Shown below are 20 T cell receptor beta chains from a single sample sequenced in a study of post-analysis software for immune sequencing data. Overall study results and limits: Roughly five TRBV segments were significantly more frequent in patients than in controls. TRBV5-6, TRBV5-1 and TRBV20-1 were among these segments.

Unique molecular identifiers had been added to the TCR beta cDNA libraries. TCRdb re-analysed the PCR reads in MiXCR, keeping a single row per CDR3 protein. The data contain roughly 870,000 distinct CDR3 sequences, around 53% of them singletons. These receptors lack a known antigen. Specimen: blood. Receptor source: a girl aged 5-17 years with multiple sclerosis.

Concerning this clonotype itself: The junction departs from germline at one end; a sequencing error may be responsible. The chain links TRBV9 to TRBJ1-1; D remains unclear. CDR1 and CDR2 (germline): SGDLS, YYNGEE. The CDR3 extends over 14 amino acids. In DNA, the CDR3 is TGTGCCAACAGCTCCCGTCCCGGCTCTACTGAAGCTTTCTTT. It codes for CANSSRPGSTEAFF.

This clonotype appeared a few times. This chain uses TRBV29-1 with TRBJ2-7; TRBD1 is a possible D gene (6 bases). In germline, CDR1 is SQVTM, CDR2 ANQGSEA. Trimming shortened V by 3 bases and J by 5 bases, and 11 bases separated the two germline ends. There are 12 residues in the CDR3. CDR3 region: CSVDSGADEQYF. The CDR3 coding sequence is TGCAGCGTTGACTCAGGGGCGGACGAGCAGTACTTC.

This rearrangement joins TRBV7-9 to TRBJ2-2, with 8 bases that match TRBD1. V was clipped by 1 base and J by 1 base; unmatched bases: 2. This CDR3 region has 16 residues. The germline gives CDR1 SEHNR, CDR2 FQNEAQ (reference sequence). The CDR3 sequence: CASSLVGTGNTGELFF. CDR3 sequence (DNA): TGTGCCAGCAGCTTAGTCGGGACAGGGAACACCGGGGAGCTGTTTTTT.

The genes are TRBV7-2 and TRBJ2-5, with 13 bases lining up with TRBD2. Looked up from germline, CDR1 is SGHTA and CDR2 is FQGNSA. The J segment lost 1 base and the V segment lost 5 bases, leaving 4 bases of the junction unmatched. CDR3 length: 16 residues. CDR3 DNA: TGTGCCAGCAGCCCAACTAGCGGGAGGGCCCAAGAGACCCAGTACTTC. Residues: CASSPTSGRAQETQYF.

A single count supports this clonotype. This chain links TRBV10-3 with TRBJ2-1, with 7 bases identical to TRBD2. CDR3 length equals 13 residues. The germline gives CDR1 ENHRY, CDR2 SYGVKD. After removal of 3 bases from V and 13 bases from J, the junction contained 9 bases not matched to a gene. CDR3 in DNA: TGTGCCATCAGTGAACCGTCTAGCGGCCATCAGTTCTTC. The encoded protein is CAISEPSSGHQFF.

The V and J genes are TRBV7-8 and TRBJ2-7, with D perhaps given as TRBD1 or TRBD2 (5 bases each). The germline CDR1 and CDR2 sequences are SGHVS and FQNEAQ. CDR3 length equals 13 residues. V lost 6 bases and J 10 bases, leaving 19 bases between the germline ends. This CDR3 is CASRSTRGRGQYF. The CDR3 bases are TGTGCCAGCAGATCAACCCGGGGAAGGGGCCAGTACTTC.

This clonotype was seen more than once but under ten times. This chain joins TRBV20-1 and TRBJ2-4; D remains ambiguous. The V and J ends lost 4 bases and 3 bases respectively, with 13 bases between them. Germline lookup yields CDR1 DFQATT and CDR2 SNEGSKA (reference sequence). The CDR3 totals 14 residues. In DNA, the CDR3 is TGCAGTGCTAACCGTGACGGGCTCAAAAACATTCAGTACTTC. Translated: CSANRDGLKNIQYF.

This chain joins TRBV7-8 and TRBJ1-4, with 7 positions matching TRBD1. CDR3 length: 16 residues. CDR1 and CDR2 from the germline V gene are SGHVS and FQNEAQ. Germline trimming cut 2 bases from V and 8 bases from J; bases unmatched to any gene: 11. CDR3 in amino acids: CASSLFQGVLGEKLFF. The CDR3 DNA reads as TGTGCCAGCAGCTTATTCCAGGGGGTGTTAGGGGAAAAACTGTTTTTT.

The chain recombines TRBV4-1 with TRBJ2-1; 7 nucleotides match TRBD2. CDR1 and CDR2 from the germline V gene are MGHRA and YSYEKL. V dropped 3 bases and J dropped 11; count of bases not matched to a gene: 7. CDR3 length equals 13 residues. In DNA form, the CDR3 reads TGCGCCAGCAGCCAGGGAGCGGGACTCCAGCAGTTCTTC. Protein sequence: CASSQGAGLQQFF.

The gene calls are TRBV15 and TRBJ2-5, with a possible D match to TRBD2 (5 bases). The CDR3 totals 17 residues. Trimming took 0 bases from V and 0 from J, leaving 14 bases between them. Germline values: CDR1 LNHNV, CDR2 YYDKDF (reference sequence). The CDR3 loop is CATSREMFSGYQETQYF. CDR3 DNA: TGTGCCACCAGCAGAGAAATGTTTTCGGGGTACCAAGAGACCCAGTACTTC.

The CDR3 protein is CASSSRGTGVINEQFF. The CDR3 DNA reads TGTGCCAGCAGCTCACGAGGGACAGGGGTTATTAATGAGCAGTTCTTC. The chain carries TRBV6-5 and TRBJ2-1, with 10 bases aligning to TRBD1. The CDR3 extends over 16 amino acids. CDR1 is MNHEY, CDR2 SVGAGI, per germline. V lost 6 bases to trimming and J lost 7 bases; unmatched junction nucleotides: 12.

The genes are TRBV7-9 and TRBJ2-7; the D gene is possibly TRBD2 (5 bases). Germline V gene sequence: CDR1 SEHNR, CDR2 FQNEAQ (reference sequence). V was pared by 5 bases and J by 3 bases, with 14 bases between. The CDR3 consists of 14 residues. The CDR3 loop is CASSPDGVSYEQYF. The CDR3, as DNA: TGTGCCAGCAGCCCCGACGGGGTTAGCTACGAGCAGTACTTC. Complete variable domain (other parts from reference TRBV7-9 and TRBJ2-7): DTGVSQNPRHKITKRGQNVTFRCDPISEHNRLYWYRQTLGQGPEFLTYFQNEAQLEKSRLLSDRFSAERPKGSFSTLEIQRTEQGDSAMYLCASSPDGVSYEQYFGPGTRLTVT.

This chain uses TRBV5-1 with TRBJ2-7, with 7 nucleotides matching TRBD1. The V and J ends lost 0 bases and 0 bases, in that order; junction bases with no gene match: 3. There are 15 residues in the CDR3. The germline gives CDR1 SGHRS, CDR2 YFSETQ. The DNA for the CDR3 is TGCGCCAGCAGCTTGGAGGGGGCGGACTCCTACGAGCAGTACTTC. Translating it yields CASSLEGADSYEQYF. The whole variable domain, remainder taken from reference TRBV5-1 and TRBJ2-7, is KAGVTQTPRYLIKTRGQQVTLSCSPISGHRSVSWYQQTPGQGLQFLFEYFSETQRNKGNFPGRFSGRQFSNSRSEMNVSTLELGDSALYLCASSLEGADSYEQYFGPGTRLTVT.

A single count supports this clonotype. This chain uses TRBV4-2 with TRBJ2-1; 7 nucleotides line up with TRBD1. Per germline, CDR1 LGHNA and CDR2 YNFKEQ. This CDR3 spans 15 amino acids. With V trimmed by 1 base and J by 7 bases, 7 bases remained unmatched. CDR3 amino acids: CASSQAGTVSNEQFF. The CDR3 DNA reads as TGTGCCAGCAGCCAAGCCGGGACAGTATCGAATGAGCAGTTCTTC.

The V call is TRBV3-1, the J call TRBJ2-3; no definite D call. This CDR3 is built from 16 residues. Between the trimmed V and J ends, which lost 4 bases and 2 bases, there was a span of 16 bases. Per germline, CDR1 LGHDT and CDR2 YNNKEL (reference sequence). The DNA for the CDR3 is TGTGCCAGCAGCCCCACTGCAAATAGGCTCACAGATACGCAGTATTTT. Amino acid sequence: CASSPTANRLTDTQYF.

This chain links TRBV7-2 with TRBJ1-4, with D hard to call. Germline lookup yields CDR1 SGHTA and CDR2 FQGNSA. The ends were cut back, 2 bases at V and 6 bases at J, with 10 bases in the middle. This CDR3 is built from 14 residues. For the CDR3, the DNA is TGTGCCAGCAGCTTACGACCTCCGCATGAAAAACTGTTTTTT. The encoded protein is CASSLRPPHEKLFF.

This chain links TRBV5-1 with TRBJ2-7; D call uncertain. Trimming took off 0 bases at V and 2 bases at J, with 18 bases between the two ends. There are 17 residues in the CDR3. Per the germline V gene, CDR1 is SGHRS and CDR2 is YFSETQ. CDR3 in amino acids: CASSLEGPVAPPYEQYF. In DNA form, the CDR3 reads TGCGCCAGCAGCTTGGAAGGCCCTGTCGCCCCACCCTACGAGCAGTACTTC.

This clonotype appeared a few times. The CDR3 nucleotides read TGTGCCAGCAGCTCCAATAGAGGGTACAATGAGCAGTTCTTC. This sequence encodes CASSSNRGYNEQFF. This chain joins TRBV7-2 and TRBJ2-1; tentative D call: TRBD2 (5 bases). Trimming pared 4 bases from V and 4 bases from J, leaving 11 bases between. Germline lookup yields CDR1 SGHTA and CDR2 FQGNSA. CDR3 length: 14 residues.

In DNA, the CDR3 is TGCAGCGTTGAAGATCGAGTCAGGAAGGGCTACGAGCAGTACTTC. This translates into CSVEDRVRKGYEQYF. The V call is TRBV29-1, the J call TRBJ2-7; no clear D. The germline V gene has CDR1 SQVTM and CDR2 ANQGSEA. This CDR3 is built from 15 residues. Trimming took 0 bases from V and 3 from J, leaving 15 bases between them.

The rearrangement links TRBV5-1 to TRBJ2-1; no reliable D call. Trimming took off 0 bases at V and 6 bases at J, with 10 bases between the two ends. Looked up from germline, CDR1 is SGHRS and CDR2 is YFSETQ. The CDR3 totals 14 residues. The chain's CDR3 is CASSLGQTSNEQFF. The CDR3 coding sequence is TGCGCCAGCAGCTTGGGGCAGACCAGCAATGAGCAGTTCTTC.